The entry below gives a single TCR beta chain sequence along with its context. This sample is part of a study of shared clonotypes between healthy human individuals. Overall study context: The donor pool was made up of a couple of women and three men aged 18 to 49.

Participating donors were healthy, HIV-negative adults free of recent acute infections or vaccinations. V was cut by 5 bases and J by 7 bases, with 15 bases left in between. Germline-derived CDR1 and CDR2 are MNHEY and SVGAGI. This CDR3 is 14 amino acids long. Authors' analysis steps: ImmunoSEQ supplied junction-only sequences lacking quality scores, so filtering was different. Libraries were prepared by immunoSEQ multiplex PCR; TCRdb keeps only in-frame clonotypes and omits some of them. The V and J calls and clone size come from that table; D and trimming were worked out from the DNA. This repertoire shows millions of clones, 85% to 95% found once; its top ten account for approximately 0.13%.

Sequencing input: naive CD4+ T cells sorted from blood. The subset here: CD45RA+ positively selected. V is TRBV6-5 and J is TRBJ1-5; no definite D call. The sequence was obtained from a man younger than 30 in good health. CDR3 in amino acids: CASSPPGKGQPQHF. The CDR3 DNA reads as TGTGCCAGCAGTCCGCCGGGGAAGGGACAGCCCCAGCATTTT.